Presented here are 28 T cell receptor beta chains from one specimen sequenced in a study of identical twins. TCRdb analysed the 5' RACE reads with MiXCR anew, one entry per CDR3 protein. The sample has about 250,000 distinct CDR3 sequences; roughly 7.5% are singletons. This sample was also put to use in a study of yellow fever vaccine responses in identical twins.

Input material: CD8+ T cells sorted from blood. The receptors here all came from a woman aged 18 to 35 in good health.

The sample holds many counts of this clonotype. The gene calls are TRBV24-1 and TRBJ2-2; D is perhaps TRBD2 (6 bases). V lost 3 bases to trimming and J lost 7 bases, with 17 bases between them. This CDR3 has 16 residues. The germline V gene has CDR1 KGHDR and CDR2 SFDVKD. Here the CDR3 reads CATSDPPGLSGGELFF. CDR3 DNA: TGTGCCACCAGTGATCCTCCGGGACTCTCCGGCGGGGAGCTGTTTTTT.

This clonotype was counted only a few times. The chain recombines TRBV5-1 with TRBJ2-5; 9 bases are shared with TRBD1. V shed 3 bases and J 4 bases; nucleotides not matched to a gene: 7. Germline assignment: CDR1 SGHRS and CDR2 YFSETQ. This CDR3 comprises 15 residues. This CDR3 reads CASSSTGGAGETQYF. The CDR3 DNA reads TGCGCCAGCAGCTCAACAGGGGGCGCGGGAGAGACCCAGTACTTC.

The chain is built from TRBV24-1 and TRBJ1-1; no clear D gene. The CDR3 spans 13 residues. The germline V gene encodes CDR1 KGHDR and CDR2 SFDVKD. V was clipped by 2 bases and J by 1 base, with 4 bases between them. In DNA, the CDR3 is TGTGCCACCAGTGATTCGAGGAACACTGAAGCTTTCTTT. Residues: CATSDSRNTEAFF.

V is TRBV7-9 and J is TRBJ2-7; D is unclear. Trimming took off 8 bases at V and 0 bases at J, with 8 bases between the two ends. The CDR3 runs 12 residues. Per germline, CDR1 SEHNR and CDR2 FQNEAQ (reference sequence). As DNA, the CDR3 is TGTGCCAGCGGAAGTAACTCCTACGAGCAGTACTTC. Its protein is CASGSNSYEQYF. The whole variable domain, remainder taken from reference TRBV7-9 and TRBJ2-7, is DTGVSQNPRHKITKRGQNVTFRCDPISEHNRLYWYRQTLGQGPEFLTYFQNEAQLEKSRLLSDRFSAERPKGSFSTLEIQRTEQGDSAMYLCASGSNSYEQYFGPGTRLTVT.

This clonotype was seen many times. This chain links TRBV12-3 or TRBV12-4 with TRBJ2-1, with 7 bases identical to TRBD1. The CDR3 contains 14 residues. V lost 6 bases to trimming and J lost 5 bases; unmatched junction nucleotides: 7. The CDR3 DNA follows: TGTGCCAGCAGGGCACAGGGGAGAGACAATGAGCAGTTCTTC. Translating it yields CASRAQGRDNEQFF.

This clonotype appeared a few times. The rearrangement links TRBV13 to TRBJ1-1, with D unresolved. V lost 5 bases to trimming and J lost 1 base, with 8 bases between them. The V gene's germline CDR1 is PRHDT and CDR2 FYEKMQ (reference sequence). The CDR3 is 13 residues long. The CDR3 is CASSARSNTEAFF. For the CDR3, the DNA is TGTGCCAGCAGCGCTAGGTCGAACACTGAAGCTTTCTTT.

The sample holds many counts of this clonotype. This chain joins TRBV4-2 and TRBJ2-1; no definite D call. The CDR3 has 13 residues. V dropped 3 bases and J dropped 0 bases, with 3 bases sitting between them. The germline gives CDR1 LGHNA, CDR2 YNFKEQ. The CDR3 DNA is TGTGCCAGCAGCCAGAGCTCCTACAATGAGCAGTTCTTC. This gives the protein CASSQSSYNEQFF.

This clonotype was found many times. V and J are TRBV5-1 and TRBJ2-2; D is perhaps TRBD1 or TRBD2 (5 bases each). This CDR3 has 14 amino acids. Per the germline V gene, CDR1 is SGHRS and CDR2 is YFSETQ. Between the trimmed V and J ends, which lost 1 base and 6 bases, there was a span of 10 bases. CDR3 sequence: CASSLTGPPGELFF. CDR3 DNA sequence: TGCGCCAGCAGCTTGACGGGACCCCCCGGGGAGCTGTTTTTT.

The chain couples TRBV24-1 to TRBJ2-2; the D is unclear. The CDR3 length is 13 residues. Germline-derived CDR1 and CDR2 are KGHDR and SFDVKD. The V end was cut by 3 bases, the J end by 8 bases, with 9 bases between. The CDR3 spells CATSDDTPGELFF. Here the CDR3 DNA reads TGTGCCACCAGTGATGACACACCGGGGGAGCTGTTTTTT.

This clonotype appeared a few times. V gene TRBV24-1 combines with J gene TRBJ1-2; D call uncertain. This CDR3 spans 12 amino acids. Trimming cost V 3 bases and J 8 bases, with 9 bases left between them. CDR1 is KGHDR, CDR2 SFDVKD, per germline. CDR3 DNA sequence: TGTGCCACCAGTGATGAAGAAGTGGGCTACACCTTC. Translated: CATSDEEVGYTF.

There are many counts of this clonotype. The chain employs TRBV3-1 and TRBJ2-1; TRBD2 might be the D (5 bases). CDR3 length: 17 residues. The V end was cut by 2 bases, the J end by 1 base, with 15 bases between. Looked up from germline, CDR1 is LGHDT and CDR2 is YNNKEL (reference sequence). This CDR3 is CASSQFQAAASYNEQFF. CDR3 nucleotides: TGTGCCAGCAGCCAATTCCAAGCGGCCGCGTCCTACAATGAGCAGTTCTTC.

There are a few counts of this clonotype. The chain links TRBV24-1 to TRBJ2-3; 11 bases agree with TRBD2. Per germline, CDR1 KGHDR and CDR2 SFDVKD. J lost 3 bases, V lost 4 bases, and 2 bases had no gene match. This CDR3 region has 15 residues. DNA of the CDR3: TGTGCCACCAGTGAACTAGCGGGGGAGACAGATACGCAGTATTTT. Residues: CATSELAGETDTQYF.

The CDR3 is CAISEFSTDTQYF. CDR3 nucleotides: TGTGCCATCAGTGAGTTCAGCACAGATACGCAGTATTTT. The chain joins TRBV10-3 to TRBJ2-3; no clear D. Between the trimmed V and J ends, which lost 1 base and 0 bases, there was a span of 2 bases. Germline V gives CDR1 ENHRY, CDR2 SYGVKD. This CDR3 contains 13 residues.

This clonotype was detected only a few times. The CDR3 spells CASSQESGHVSPSGANVLTF. DNA for the CDR3: TGTGCCAGCAGCCAAGAATCTGGGCATGTTAGCCCCTCTGGGGCCAACGTCCTGACTTTC. The V gene is TRBV14, the J gene TRBJ2-6, with no clear D. This CDR3 is built from 20 residues. Per germline, CDR1 SGHDN and CDR2 FVKESK. V gave up 0 bases and J gave up 0 bases, with 18 bases separating them.

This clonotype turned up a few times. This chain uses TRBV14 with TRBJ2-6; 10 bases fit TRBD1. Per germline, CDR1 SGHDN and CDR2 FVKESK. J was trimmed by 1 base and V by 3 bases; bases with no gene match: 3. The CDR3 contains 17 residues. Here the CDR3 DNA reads TGTGCCAGCAGCCAGTGGGACAGGGGATCTGGGGCCAACGTCCTGACTTTC. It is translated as CASSQWDRGSGANVLTF.

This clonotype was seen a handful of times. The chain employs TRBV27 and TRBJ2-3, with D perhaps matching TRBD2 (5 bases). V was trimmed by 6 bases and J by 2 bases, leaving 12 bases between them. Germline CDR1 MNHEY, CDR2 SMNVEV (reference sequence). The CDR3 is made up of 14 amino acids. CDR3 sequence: CASSRKRFTDTQYF. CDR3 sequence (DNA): TGTGCCAGCAGCAGGAAGCGGTTCACAGATACGCAGTATTTT.

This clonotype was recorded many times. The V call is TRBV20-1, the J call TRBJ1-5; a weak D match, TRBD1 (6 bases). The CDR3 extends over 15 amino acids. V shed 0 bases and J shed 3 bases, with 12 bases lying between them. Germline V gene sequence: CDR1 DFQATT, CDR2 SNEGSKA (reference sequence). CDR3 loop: CSARDFRDNNQPQHF. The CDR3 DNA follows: TGCAGTGCTAGAGATTTCCGGGACAACAATCAGCCCCAGCATTTT.

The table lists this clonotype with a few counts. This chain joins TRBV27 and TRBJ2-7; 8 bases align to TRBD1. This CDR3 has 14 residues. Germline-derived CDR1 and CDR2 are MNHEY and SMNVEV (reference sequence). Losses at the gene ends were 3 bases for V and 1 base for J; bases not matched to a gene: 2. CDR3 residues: CASSLTGVSYEQYF. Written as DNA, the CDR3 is TGTGCCAGCAGTTTGACAGGGGTATCCTACGAGCAGTACTTC.

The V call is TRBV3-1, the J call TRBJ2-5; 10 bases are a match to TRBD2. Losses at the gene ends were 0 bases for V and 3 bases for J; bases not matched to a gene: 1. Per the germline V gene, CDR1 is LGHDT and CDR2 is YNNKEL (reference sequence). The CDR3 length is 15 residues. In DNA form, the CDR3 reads TGTGCCAGCAGCCAAGAAGGACTAGCGGAAGAGACCCAGTACTTC. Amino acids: CASSQEGLAEETQYF.

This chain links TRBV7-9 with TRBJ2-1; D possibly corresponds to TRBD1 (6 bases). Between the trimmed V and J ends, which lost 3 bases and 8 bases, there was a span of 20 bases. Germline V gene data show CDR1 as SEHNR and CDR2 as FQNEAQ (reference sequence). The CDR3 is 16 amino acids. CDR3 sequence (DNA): TGTGCCAGCAGCTTGTCGCTGGGGGCTGGGGTCGATGAGCAGTTCTTC. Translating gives CASSLSLGAGVDEQFF.

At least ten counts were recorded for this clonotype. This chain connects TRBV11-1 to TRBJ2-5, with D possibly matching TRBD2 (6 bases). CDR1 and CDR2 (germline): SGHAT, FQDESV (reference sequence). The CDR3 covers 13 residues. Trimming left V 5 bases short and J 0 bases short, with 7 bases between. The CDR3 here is CASSRDYQETQYF. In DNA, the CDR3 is TGTGCCAGCAGCAGGGACTACCAAGAGACCCAGTACTTC.

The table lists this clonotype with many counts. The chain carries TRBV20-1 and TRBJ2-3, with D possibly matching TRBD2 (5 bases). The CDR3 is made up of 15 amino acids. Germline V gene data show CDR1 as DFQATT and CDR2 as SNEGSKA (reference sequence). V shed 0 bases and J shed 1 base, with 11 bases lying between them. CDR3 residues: CSAREVGVGTDTQYF. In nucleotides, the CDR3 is TGCAGTGCTAGAGAAGTGGGAGTTGGCACAGATACGCAGTATTTT.

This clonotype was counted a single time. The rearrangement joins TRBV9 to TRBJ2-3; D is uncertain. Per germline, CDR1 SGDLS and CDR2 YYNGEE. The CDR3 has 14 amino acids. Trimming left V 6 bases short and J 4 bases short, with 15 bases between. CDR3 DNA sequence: TGTGCCAGCACCCGTAGGGCGACTCCAGATACGCAGTATTTT. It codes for CASTRRATPDTQYF.

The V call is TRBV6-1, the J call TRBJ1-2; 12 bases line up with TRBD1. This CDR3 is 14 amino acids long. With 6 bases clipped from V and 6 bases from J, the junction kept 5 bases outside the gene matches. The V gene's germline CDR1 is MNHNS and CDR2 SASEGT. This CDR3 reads CASRGQGAGNGYTF. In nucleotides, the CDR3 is TGTGCCAGCAGGGGACAGGGGGCGGGTAATGGCTACACCTTC.

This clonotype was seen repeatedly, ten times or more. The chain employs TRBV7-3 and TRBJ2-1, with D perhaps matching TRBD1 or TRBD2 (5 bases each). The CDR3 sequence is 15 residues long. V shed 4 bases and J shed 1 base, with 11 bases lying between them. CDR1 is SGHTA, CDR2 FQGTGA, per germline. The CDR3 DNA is TGTGCCAGCAGCTCCTTCGGGGCTTCCTACAATGAGCAGTTCTTC. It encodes CASSSFGASYNEQFF.

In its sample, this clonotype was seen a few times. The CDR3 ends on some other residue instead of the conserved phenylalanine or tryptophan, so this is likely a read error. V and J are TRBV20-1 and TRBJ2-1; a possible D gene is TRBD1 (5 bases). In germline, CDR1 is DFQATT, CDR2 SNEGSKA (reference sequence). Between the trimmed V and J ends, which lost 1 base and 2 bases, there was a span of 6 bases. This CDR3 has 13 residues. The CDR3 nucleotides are TGCAGTGCTAGAGTGGACACCTACAATGAGCAGTTCTCC. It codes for CSARVDTYNEQFS.

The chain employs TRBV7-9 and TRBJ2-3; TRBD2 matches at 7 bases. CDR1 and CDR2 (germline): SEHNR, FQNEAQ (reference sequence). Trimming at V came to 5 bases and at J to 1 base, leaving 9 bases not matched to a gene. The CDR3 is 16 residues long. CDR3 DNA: TGTGCCAGCAGCCCCGAGTGGGACTACCGCACAGATACGCAGTATTTT. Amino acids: CASSPEWDYRTDTQYF.

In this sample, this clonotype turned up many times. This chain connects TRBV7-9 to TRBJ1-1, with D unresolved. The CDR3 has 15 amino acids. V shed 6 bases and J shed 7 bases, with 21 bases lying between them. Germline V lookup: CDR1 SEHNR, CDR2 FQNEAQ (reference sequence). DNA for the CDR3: TGTGCCAGCAGAGGTTTCAGCGAGGTCGGTTATGAAGCTTTCTTT. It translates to CASRGFSEVGYEAFF.